The entry below describes one T cell receptor beta chain. The trim removed 2 bases at V and 3 bases at J, leaving 3 bases unmatched. The CDR3 covers 15 residues. Per germline, CDR1 SGHTA and CDR2 FQGTGA. Only in-frame clones appear in the TCRdb table, and some are missing; sequencing was by immunoSEQ multiplex PCR. The sample consists of approximately 140,000 clones, about 91% of them appearing once. These data belong to a study of blood T cell repertoires in COVID-19. The clonotype originates from a human donor in a cohort sampled during active COVID-19. The sequencing input was peripheral blood. The rearrangement uses TRBV7-3 and TRBJ2-3; 9 bases match TRBD2. CDR3 sequence: CASSLAGGPTDTQYF. CDR3 in DNA: TGTGCCAGCAGCTTAGCGGGGGGGCCGACAGATACGCAGTATTTT.